Below are 10 T cell receptor beta chains sequenced from a single sample in a study of somatic mutations in cytotoxic T cells in rheumatoid arthritis. The data were produced by immunoSEQ multiplex PCR, yet TCRdb's version contains in-frame clones alone and is incomplete. The sample comprises about 4,200 clones, around three quarters of which are singletons, and roughly 7% rests with the top ten. Sequenced: CD8+ T cells sorted from blood. These receptors originate from an adult with rheumatoid arthritis.

The chain recombines TRBV9 with TRBJ1-2, with 10 bases that match TRBD1. The CDR3 totals 16 residues. The V gene's germline CDR1 is SGDLS and CDR2 YYNGEE. The J segment lost 2 bases and the V segment lost 3 bases, leaving 7 bases of the junction unmatched. The DNA of the CDR3 is TGTGCCAGCAGCGCCCACGACAGGGGGCTGAACTATGGCTACACCTTC. The encoded protein is CASSAHDRGLNYGYTF.

The J gene is TRBJ2-1, the V gene TRBV19, with a tentative D call TRBD1 (6 bases). The CDR3 is 15 residues long. Trimming shortened V by 3 bases and J by 1 base, and 10 bases separated the two germline ends. CDR1 LNHDA and CDR2 SQIVND come from the germline V gene (reference sequence). The CDR3 DNA follows: TGTGCCAGTAGTATTACAGGGAGTTCCTACAATGAGCAGTTCTTC. Protein: CASSITGSSYNEQFF. The full variable domain, in which reference TRBV19 and TRBJ2-1 provide the parts outside the CDR3, is DGGITQSPKYLFRKEGQNVTLSCEQNLNHDAMYWYRQDPGQGLRLIYYSQIVNDFQKGDIAEGYSVSREKKESFPLTVTSAQKNPTAFYLCASSITGSSYNEQFFGPGTRLTVL.

The chain carries TRBV10-1 and TRBJ2-6; D unclear. The CDR3 loop spans 16 amino acids. CDR1 and CDR2 (germline): WNHNN, SYGVQD (reference sequence). Between the trimmed V and J ends, which lost 5 bases and 5 bases, there was a span of 16 bases. The CDR3 coding sequence is TGCGCCAGCAGTTGTAGAGAACAAAGTCGGGCCAACGTCCTGACTTTC. Protein sequence: CASSCREQSRANVLTF.

This sequence joins TRBV2 and TRBJ2-1; 11 nucleotides agree with TRBD2. Trimming removed 4 bases from V and 6 bases from J; junction bases left unmatched: 14. CDR1 SNHLY and CDR2 FYNNEI come from the germline V gene. The CDR3 covers 18 residues. CDR3 amino acids: CASSGDKRLAGNINEQFF. CDR3 sequence (DNA): TGTGCCAGCAGTGGGGATAAGAGACTAGCGGGGAATATCAATGAGCAGTTCTTC.

Of note for this clone: Sequence at one end of the junction differs from germline and may be a read error. The CDR3 DNA sequence: TGTGCTAGCAGCTTAGCCCTCTTCGGGACAGCTAGCACAGATACGCAGTATTTT. Encoded protein: CASSLALFGTASTDTQYF. This sequence joins TRBV7-7 and TRBJ2-3; TRBD1 aligns across 7 bases. This CDR3 region has 18 residues. Germline CDR1 is SSHAT and CDR2 is FNYEAQ (reference sequence).

J is TRBJ1-1 and V is TRBV6-1; 8 nucleotides line up with TRBD1. The V gene end was trimmed by 4 bases and the J gene end by 5 bases; junction bases not matched to a gene: 12. CDR1 and CDR2 (germline): MNHNS, SASEGT. This CDR3 region has 16 residues. CDR3 in DNA: TGTGCCAGCAGTGGGTTCAAACAGGGGGTGGTTACTGAAGCTTTCTTT. It is translated as CASSGFKQGVVTEAFF.

The chain joins TRBV27 to TRBJ2-6; D is undetermined. CDR1 is MNHEY, CDR2 SMNVEV, per germline (reference sequence). The CDR3 spans 14 residues. V lost 8 bases and J lost 3, with 11 bases in between. CDR3 residues: CASSPVLGANVLTF. For the CDR3, the DNA is TGTGCCAGCTCTCCTGTCCTTGGGGCCAACGTCCTGACTTTC.

The V gene is TRBV7-7, the J gene TRBJ2-2, with D uncertain. With 5 bases removed from V and 0 bases from J, the gap between germline ends came to 16 bases. CDR3 length: 17 residues. Looked up from germline, CDR1 is SSHAT and CDR2 is FNYEAQ (reference sequence). CDR3 in DNA: TGTGCCAGCAGCGACCGCGCCGAGACGGCGAACACCGGGGAGCTGTTTTTT. It encodes CASSDRAETANTGELFF.

The sample holds one count of this clone. The V gene is TRBV6-5, the J gene TRBJ1-1, with 9 bases matching TRBD1. Germline V gene lookup returns CDR1 MNHEY and CDR2 SVGAGI. There are 16 residues in the CDR3. V lost 6 bases and J lost 2; bases outside the gene matches: 10. The CDR3 protein is CASSYRGPGVNTEAFF. DNA of the CDR3: TGTGCCAGCAGCTACAGGGGGCCAGGGGTTAACACTGAAGCTTTCTTT.

This clone was counted only a few times. V usage is TRBV28 and J usage is TRBJ2-3; TRBD2 agrees at 7 bases. The length of the CDR3 is 16 residues. Germline CDR1 reads MDHEN; CDR2 reads SYDVKM. V lost 3 bases and J lost 2; bases outside the gene matches: 8. In DNA, the CDR3 is TGTGCCAGCAGTTTCCTTTACCGGGACTACACAGATACGCAGTATTTT. Translating gives CASSFLYRDYTDTQYF.